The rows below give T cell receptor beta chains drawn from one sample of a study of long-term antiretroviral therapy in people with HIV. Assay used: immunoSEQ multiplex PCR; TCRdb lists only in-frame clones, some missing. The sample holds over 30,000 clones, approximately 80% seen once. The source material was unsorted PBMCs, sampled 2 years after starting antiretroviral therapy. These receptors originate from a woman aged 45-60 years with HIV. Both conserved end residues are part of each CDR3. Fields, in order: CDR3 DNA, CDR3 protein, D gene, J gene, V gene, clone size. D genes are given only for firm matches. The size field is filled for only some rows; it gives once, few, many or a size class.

CDR3nt: TGCGCCAGCAGCTTGGGCGAGGTGGGCCATGAGCAGTTCTTC
CDR3aa: CASSLGEVGHEQFF
d_gene: .
j_gene: TRBJ2-1
v_gene: TRBV5-1
abundance: .

CDR3nt: TGTGCCACCAGCAGAGGGGGACAGGGCTCCTACGAGCAGTACTTC
CDR3aa: CATSRGGQGSYEQYF
d_gene: TRBD1
j_gene: TRBJ2-7
v_gene: TRBV15
abundance: few

CDR3nt: TGTGCCTGGAGTGTCTTCGGCGCGCACAATGAGCAGTTCTTC
CDR3aa: CAWSVFGAHNEQFF
d_gene: .
j_gene: TRBJ2-1
v_gene: TRBV30
abundance: .

CDR3nt: TGTGCCAGCAGTTCAACGACAGGGGGCTACGAGCAGTACTTC
CDR3aa: CASSSTTGGYEQYF
d_gene: TRBD1
j_gene: TRBJ2-7
v_gene: TRBV27
abundance: .

CDR3nt: TGTGCCTTTTCGGACAGGCTCGGCGAGACCCAGTACTTC
CDR3aa: CAFSDRLGETQYF
d_gene: TRBD1
j_gene: TRBJ2-5
v_gene: TRBV30
abundance: .

CDR3nt: TGTGCCAGCAGCTTAGGTACAGGGGGTGGTCGGTACAATGAGCAGTTCTTC
CDR3aa: CASSLGTGGGRYNEQFF
d_gene: TRBD1
j_gene: TRBJ2-1
v_gene: TRBV7-2
abundance: few

CDR3nt: TGTGCCGCCGCTGACGGGGGCAGCTATGGCTACACCTTC
CDR3aa: CAAADGGSYGYTF
d_gene: .
j_gene: TRBJ1-2
v_gene: TRBV19
abundance: few

CDR3nt: TGTGCCACCAGCAGAGATCTCAGCGGGGGGGCTGAGACCCAGTACTTC
CDR3aa: CATSRDLSGGAETQYF
d_gene: TRBD2
j_gene: TRBJ2-5
v_gene: TRBV15
abundance: .

CDR3nt: TGTGCCAGCAGTCAGGGATTCGAGCAGTACTTC
CDR3aa: CASSQGFEQYF
d_gene: .
j_gene: TRBJ2-7
v_gene: TRBV7-2
abundance: .

CDR3nt: TGTGCCTGGGGGGGAGGGGCCAAAAACATTCAGTACTTC
CDR3aa: CAWGGGAKNIQYF
d_gene: TRBD2
j_gene: TRBJ2-4
v_gene: TRBV30
abundance: .

CDR3nt: TGTGCCAGCAGTTTAGGGGCAAACGGGTATCATTCACCCCTCCACTTT
CDR3aa: CASSLGANGYHSPLHF
d_gene: .
j_gene: TRBJ1-6
v_gene: TRBV6-6
abundance: few

CDR3nt: TGCGCCAGCAGTCACCCCTTGGAGGCAGAGCCCAACTATGGCTACACCTTC
CDR3aa: CASSHPLEAEPNYGYTF
d_gene: .
j_gene: TRBJ1-2
v_gene: TRBV23-1
abundance: .

CDR3nt: TGTGCCAGTAGTATCCCCTCGGGGGCCGGGGGAGATACGCAGTATTTT
CDR3aa: CASSIPSGAGGDTQYF
d_gene: .
j_gene: TRBJ2-3
v_gene: TRBV19
abundance: .

CDR3nt: TGTGCCAGCAGAGGGACTAGCGGTTACGAGCAGTACTTC
CDR3aa: CASRGTSGYEQYF
d_gene: TRBD2
j_gene: TRBJ2-7
v_gene: TRBV11-2
abundance: .

CDR3nt: TGTGCCAGCAGCGTCAGCACGAGCGGGGGGTCATCCGGGGAGCTGTTTTTT
CDR3aa: CASSVSTSGGSSGELFF
d_gene: TRBD2
j_gene: TRBJ2-2
v_gene: TRBV9
abundance: .

CDR3nt: TGTGCCAGCAGCCCACAGACGACTAGCACAGATACGCAGTATTTT
CDR3aa: CASSPQTTSTDTQYF
d_gene: .
j_gene: TRBJ2-3
v_gene: TRBV7-7
abundance: .

CDR3nt: TGTGCCTGGAGTACAACCGGGACTAGCGGGGGGCACTCGAGGAAGACCCAGTACTTC
CDR3aa: CAWSTTGTSGGHSRKTQYF
d_gene: TRBD2
j_gene: TRBJ2-5
v_gene: TRBV30
abundance: once

CDR3nt: TGCGCCAGCAGCTACGGACAGGGTGGGGAGGAGACCCAGTACTTC
CDR3aa: CASSYGQGGEETQYF
d_gene: TRBD1
j_gene: TRBJ2-5
v_gene: TRBV5-1
abundance: .

CDR3nt: TGTGCCAGCAGCGTAGTGGGGGGGCTGGGCACCGGGGAGCTGTTTTTT
CDR3aa: CASSVVGGLGTGELFF
d_gene: .
j_gene: TRBJ2-2
v_gene: TRBV9
abundance: .

CDR3nt: TGTGCCAGCAGCATCCAGGGGGCAAGTACCGGGGAGCTGTTTTTT
CDR3aa: CASSIQGASTGELFF
d_gene: TRBD1
j_gene: TRBJ2-2
v_gene: TRBV9
abundance: .

CDR3nt: TGTGCCAGCAGGCGAGACCGAAACACCATATATTTT
CDR3aa: CASRRDRNTIYF
d_gene: .
j_gene: TRBJ1-3
v_gene: TRBV6-6
abundance: .

CDR3nt: TGTGCCAGCAGTACCGGGACAGGGAAAGGAAACACCATATATTTT
CDR3aa: CASSTGTGKGNTIYF
d_gene: TRBD1
j_gene: TRBJ1-3
v_gene: TRBV6-5
abundance: once

CDR3nt: TGTGCCAGCAGCTTAGAGTTCTTGGGGACCACTGAAGCTTTCTTT
CDR3aa: CASSLEFLGTTEAFF
d_gene: .
j_gene: TRBJ1-1
v_gene: TRBV7-9
abundance: .

CDR3nt: TGTGCCTGGACCCTACAGGGAAATTCACCCCTCCACTTT
CDR3aa: CAWTLQGNSPLHF
d_gene: .
j_gene: TRBJ1-6
v_gene: TRBV30
abundance: .